These 32 T cell receptor beta chains share one sample of origin, sequenced in a study of early T cells in non-severe SARS-CoV-2 infection (dated by TCRdb to the early 2020s). Library creation used 5' RACE. Sequenced on a NextSeq 500. TCRdb ran its own pipeline on the public reads, namely fastp trimming at Q25 and MiXCR clone calling, and kept in-frame beta chains. Every entry covers one CDR3 protein and lists the most common genes and DNA from its rows. This sample holds about 26,000 distinct CDR3 sequences; less than 6.5% were observed only once. The ten largest make up approximately 4% of the sample. The sample comprised whole blood. These receptors were obtained from an adult who was a healthcare worker with PCR-confirmed SARS-CoV-2 infection or an uninfected control (not recorded which).

This clonotype was picked up many times. The chain joins TRBV7-3 to TRBJ2-5; D gene ambiguous. Germline V gives CDR1 SGHTA, CDR2 FQGTGA. There are 15 residues in the CDR3. Deletions cut 0 bases from V and 0 bases from J, with 8 bases between. The CDR3 loop reads CASSLTGLHQETQYF. DNA of the CDR3: TGTGCCAGCAGCTTAACGGGGTTACACCAAGAGACCCAGTACTTC.

The table lists this clonotype with a few counts. The chain joins TRBV5-1 to TRBJ1-6, with TRBD1 identical over 8 bases. J gave up 8 bases and V 5 bases, and 12 bases lay outside the gene matches. Germline CDR1 is SGHRS and CDR2 is YFSETQ. This CDR3 comprises 16 residues. Here the CDR3 reads CASSLPAGTGDSPLHF. CDR3 nucleotide sequence: TGCGCCAGCAGTTTACCCGCCGGGACAGGAGATTCACCCCTCCACTTT.

This rearrangement joins TRBV5-1 to TRBJ2-7, with 8 nucleotides matching TRBD1. J was trimmed by 6 bases and V by 2 bases; bases with no gene match: 13. This CDR3 has 16 residues. CDR1 and CDR2 (germline): SGHRS, YFSETQ. This CDR3 reads CASSLNTGTGSVEQYF. As DNA, the CDR3 is TGCGCCAGCAGCTTAAATACCGGGACAGGATCCGTCGAGCAGTACTTC. Full variable domain (remainder filled in from reference TRBV5-1 and TRBJ2-7): KAGVTQTPRYLIKTRGQQVTLSCSPISGHRSVSWYQQTPGQGLQFLFEYFSETQRNKGNFPGRFSGRQFSNSRSEMNVSTLELGDSALYLCASSLNTGTGSVEQYFGPGTRLTVT.

This clonotype has a handful of counts. The chain uses TRBV4-2 and TRBJ1-5; the match to TRBD1 covers 9 bases. Germline V CDR1 and CDR2: LGHNA, YNFKEQ. CDR3 length: 17 amino acids. The V and J ends lost 1 base and 7 bases, in that order; junction bases with no gene match: 11. The CDR3 DNA reads TGTGCCAGCAGCCAAGTAGGTCGGGACAGGGTCAACCAGCCCCAGCATTTT. As protein: CASSQVGRDRVNQPQHF.

This clonotype was found many times. The V and J genes are TRBV12-3 or TRBV12-4 and TRBJ2-7; 8 nucleotides agree with TRBD1. This CDR3 comprises 15 residues. Trimming cost V 0 bases and J 2 bases; bases outside gene matches: 3. Written as DNA, the CDR3 is TGTGCCAGCAGTTTAGCGGGGACAGGCACCTACGAGCAGTACTTC. Protein product: CASSLAGTGTYEQYF.

In its sample, this clonotype was seen many times. This chain connects TRBV7-9 to TRBJ1-2, with D uncertain. The CDR3 covers 15 residues. Per the germline V gene, CDR1 is SEHNR and CDR2 is FQNEAQ (reference sequence). V was cut by 3 bases and J by 0 bases, with 11 bases left in between. Here the CDR3 DNA reads TGTGCCAGCAGCTTCCAGTCGGAAGCTAACTATGGCTACACCTTC. This encodes CASSFQSEANYGYTF.

Ten or more counts support this clonotype. This sequence joins TRBV6-5 and TRBJ2-7; D remains ambiguous. Germline V CDR1 and CDR2: MNHEY, SVGAGI. The V gene lost 7 bases and the J gene lost 3 bases, with 13 bases spanning the gap. The CDR3 is made up of 13 amino acids. The CDR3 DNA reads TGTGCCAGCAAAGGATTAGGGTTCTACGAGCAGTACTTC. Amino acids: CASKGLGFYEQYF.

Many counts were recorded for this clonotype. The V and J genes are TRBV19 and TRBJ1-4; D gene unclear. This CDR3 has 13 amino acids. The germline V and J ends were trimmed by 4 bases and 8 bases, with 11 bases remaining between them. Germline V lookup: CDR1 LNHDA, CDR2 SQIVND (reference sequence). The CDR3 DNA follows: TGTGCCAGTAGTAGGCAGCCTGACGAAAAACTGTTTTTT. Its protein is CASSRQPDEKLFF.

This clonotype was counted only a few times. This chain connects TRBV5-1 to TRBJ2-2; 7 bases line up with TRBD1. The CDR3 consists of 15 residues. Trimming took 5 bases from V and 1 from J; bases not matched to a gene: 5. The germline V gene encodes CDR1 SGHRS and CDR2 YFSETQ. CDR3 region: CASSPGTENTGELFF. In nucleotides, the CDR3 is TGCGCCAGCAGTCCGGGGACAGAGAACACCGGGGAGCTGTTTTTT.

This clonotype was detected ten times or more. The rearrangement joins TRBV6-5 to TRBJ2-5; 7 bases agree with TRBD2. The CDR3 is 14 amino acids. Losses at the gene ends were 2 bases for V and 7 bases for J; bases not matched to a gene: 7. Per the germline V gene, CDR1 is MNHEY and CDR2 is SVGAGI. CDR3 sequence: CASSYQTGGGTQYF. The CDR3 region has the DNA TGTGCCAGCAGTTACCAGACTGGGGGGGGGACCCAGTACTTC.

This clonotype was observed at least ten times. The chain recombines TRBV5-1 with TRBJ2-3; 8 nucleotides line up with TRBD1. The CDR3 runs to 16 residues. CDR1 is SGHRS and CDR2 is YFSETQ in the germline V gene. V lost 0 bases to trimming and J lost 4 bases; unmatched junction nucleotides: 7. CDR3 protein: CASSLGGTGGADTQYF. DNA for the CDR3: TGCGCCAGCAGCTTGGGGGGGACAGGCGGCGCAGATACGCAGTATTTT.

There are many counts of this clonotype. The chain joins TRBV12-3 or TRBV12-4 to TRBJ1-1, with a weak D call TRBD1 (6 bases). The V end lost 6 bases, the J end lost 1 base, and 12 bases lay between the germline ends. The CDR3 loop spans 14 amino acids. The CDR3 DNA reads as TGTGCCAGCAGCCCAGGGGTGCAGAACACTGAAGCTTTCTTT. It is translated as CASSPGVQNTEAFF.

Ten or more counts support this clonotype. V usage is TRBV20-1 and J usage is TRBJ2-1; 9 bases are shared with TRBD2. The CDR3 sequence is 15 residues long. The germline CDR1 and CDR2 sequences are DFQATT and SNEGSKA (reference sequence). J gave up 4 bases and V 6 bases, and 10 bases lay outside the gene matches. The CDR3 DNA reads as TGCAGTGCCCCGGTTAGCGGGGGAGAATACAATGAGCAGTTCTTC. Its protein is CSAPVSGGEYNEQFF.

The chain couples TRBV7-8 to TRBJ1-3; 7 bases agree with TRBD1. CDR1 and CDR2 (germline): SGHVS, FQNEAQ. Unmatched junction bases numbered 10, after V lost 5 bases and J lost 3 bases. This CDR3 region has 16 residues. CDR3 in DNA: TGTGCCAGCAGCCGCCAAATAGGACAGGTTGGAAACACCATATATTTT. As protein: CASSRQIGQVGNTIYF.

This clonotype has ten or more counts. The J gene is TRBJ2-3, the V gene TRBV11-2; 8 nucleotides align to TRBD1. J gave up 0 bases and V 5 bases, and 1 base lay outside the gene matches. The V gene's germline CDR1 is SGHAT and CDR2 FQNNGV. CDR3 length: 14 amino acids. The CDR3 nucleotides are TGTGCCAGCAGCCAGGGGGCCAGCACAGATACGCAGTATTTT. This translates into CASSQGASTDTQYF.

In this sample, this clonotype turned up many times. The chain carries TRBV6-2 or TRBV6-3 and TRBJ2-6; unclear D gene. The CDR3 contains 14 residues. The V gene lost 3 bases and the J gene lost 2 bases, with 5 bases spanning the gap. Looked up from germline, CDR1 is MNHEY and CDR2 is SVGEGT. The CDR3 sequence: CASSYDPGANVLTF. CDR3 sequence (DNA): TGTGCCAGCAGTTATGATCCTGGGGCCAACGTCCTGACTTTC.

This sequence joins TRBV10-1 and TRBJ1-1, with D tentatively TRBD1 (6 bases). This CDR3 has 14 amino acids. Trimming cost V 2 bases and J 6 bases, with 13 bases left between them. Germline assignment: CDR1 WNHNN and CDR2 SYGVQD (reference sequence). The CDR3 sequence: CASSEGSTGPEAFF. In DNA, the CDR3 is TGCGCCAGCAGTGAGGGATCTACAGGGCCTGAAGCTTTCTTT.

Ten or more counts support this clonotype. The chain joins TRBV11-2 to TRBJ2-7; D unclear. The germline V and J ends were trimmed by 3 bases and 5 bases, with 17 bases remaining between them. The CDR3 consists of 15 residues. Germline V lookup: CDR1 SGHAT, CDR2 FQNNGV. CDR3 loop: CASSFPSVPRNEQYF. In DNA form, the CDR3 reads TGTGCCAGCAGCTTCCCATCCGTCCCGAGGAACGAGCAGTACTTC.

This clonotype has a count of ten or more. CDR3: CSARESSGGLDTQYF. The CDR3 DNA reads as TGCAGTGCTAGAGAGAGTAGCGGGGGGTTAGATACGCAGTATTTT. The rearrangement uses TRBV20-1 and TRBJ2-3; 10 bases agree with TRBD2. Germline assignment: CDR1 DFQATT and CDR2 SNEGSKA (reference sequence). After removal of 0 bases from V and 5 bases from J, the junction contained 5 bases not matched to a gene. CDR3 length: 15 amino acids.

This clonotype occurred many times. The J gene is TRBJ1-1, the V gene TRBV30, with D possibly TRBD1 on 6 matching bases. CDR3 length: 16 amino acids. The V end lost 6 bases, the J end lost 6 bases, and 26 bases lay between the germline ends. Germline V gene data show CDR1 as GTSNPN and CDR2 as SVGIG (reference sequence). The chain's CDR3 is CACKNPTGTWIAEAFF. The CDR3 DNA is TGTGCCTGTAAGAACCCGACAGGCACTTGGATCGCTGAAGCTTTCTTT.

This clonotype was found many times. The rearrangement joins TRBV7-9 to TRBJ2-1, with D unresolved. The V end lost 7 bases, the J end lost 0 bases, and 10 bases lay between the germline ends. The CDR3 extends over 14 amino acids. Germline V gene sequence: CDR1 SEHNR, CDR2 FQNEAQ (reference sequence). The DNA of the CDR3 is TGTGCCAGCATCGGACGCAGCTCCTACAATGAGCAGTTCTTC. This gives the protein CASIGRSSYNEQFF.

The rearrangement joins TRBV28 to TRBJ1-6; D call uncertain. This CDR3 has 15 amino acids. The germline CDR1 and CDR2 sequences are MDHEN and SYDVKM. Between the trimmed V and J ends, which lost 7 bases and 0 bases, there was a span of 10 bases. In DNA form, the CDR3 reads TGTGCCAGCACCCCCGGGTCCTCCTATAATTCACCCCTCCACTTT. It yields the protein CASTPGSSYNSPLHF.

This clonotype was seen at least ten times. V gene TRBV4-2 combines with J gene TRBJ1-2; maybe TRBD1 (5 bases). CDR1 and CDR2 (germline): LGHNA, YNFKEQ. There are 15 residues in the CDR3. V was shortened by 0 bases and J by 2 bases, with 10 bases between the two germline ends. DNA for the CDR3: TGTGCCAGCAGCCAAGAATTTGGGGCGAACTATGGCTACACCTTC. It specifies CASSQEFGANYGYTF.

V gene TRBV2 combines with J gene TRBJ2-7; TRBD1 matches 11 bases. CDR1 and CDR2 from the germline V gene are SNHLY and FYNNEI. The trim removed 10 bases at V and 5 bases at J, leaving 10 bases unmatched. The CDR3 covers 14 residues. DNA for the CDR3: TGTGCCACCTCCCCGGACAGGGGGCGAGACGAGCAGTACTTC. Its translation is CATSPDRGRDEQYF.

This clonotype appeared a few times. This chain uses TRBV6-5 with TRBJ2-5, with 12 bases aligning to TRBD2. The CDR3 runs to 15 residues. The V gene's germline CDR1 is MNHEY and CDR2 SVGAGI. J lost 0 bases, V lost 5 bases, and 1 base had no gene match. CDR3 coding DNA: TGTGCCAGCAGTGGACTAGCGGGGTACCAAGAGACCCAGTACTTC. The encoded protein is CASSGLAGYQETQYF.

This clonotype was detected ten times or more. The chain joins TRBV2 to TRBJ2-3; D unclear. This CDR3 has 11 residues. Germline V gene data show CDR1 as SNHLY and CDR2 as FYNNEI. The V and J ends lost 4 bases and 6 bases respectively, with 5 bases between them. CDR3 coding DNA: TGTGCCAGCAGTGTAGAGGATACGCAGTATTTT. Amino acid sequence: CASSVEDTQYF.

The rearrangement joins TRBV5-8 to TRBJ2-7; possible D gene TRBD1, 5 bases. This CDR3 has 15 amino acids. Trimming pared 10 bases from V and 0 bases from J, leaving 20 bases between. The germline V gene has CDR1 SGHTS and CDR2 YDEGEE. This chain's CDR3 is CAAIPLGQFSYEQYF. As DNA, the CDR3 is TGTGCCGCCATCCCCCTGGGGCAGTTCTCCTACGAGCAGTACTTC.

This clonotype showed up many times. This chain uses TRBV18 with TRBJ2-7; TRBD1 matches 11 bases. The trim removed 3 bases at V and 6 bases at J, leaving 4 bases unmatched. Germline V gene data show CDR1 as KGHSH and CDR2 as LQKENI. The length of the CDR3 is 14 residues. This chain's CDR3 is CASSPGTGGSEQYF. The CDR3 bases are TGTGCCAGCTCACCGGGGACAGGGGGGTCCGAGCAGTACTTC. The full variable domain, its missing parts supplied by reference TRBV18 and TRBJ2-7, is NAGVMQNPRHLVRRRGQEARLRCSPMKGHSHVYWYRQLPEEGLKFMVYLQKENIIDESGMPKERFSAEFPKEGPSILRIQQVVRGDSAAYFCASSPGTGGSEQYFGPGTRLTVT.

The table lists this clonotype with many counts. The gene calls are TRBV19 and TRBJ2-5; a possible D gene is TRBD1 (6 bases). V shed 5 bases and J shed 3 bases, with 13 bases lying between them. The germline V gene has CDR1 LNHDA and CDR2 SQIVND (reference sequence). This CDR3 spans 14 amino acids. In nucleotides, the CDR3 is TGTGCCAGTAGTTTGCGAACAGGGAAAGAGACCCAGTACTTC. It yields the protein CASSLRTGKETQYF.

In its sample, this clonotype was seen many times. In DNA form, the CDR3 reads TGTGCCAGCAGCTTGATCAGGGGTGGCACTGAAGCTTTCTTT. It yields the protein CASSLIRGGTEAFF. V and J are TRBV5-6 and TRBJ1-1, with D perhaps TRBD1 (6 bases). Trimming took 1 base from V and 4 from J, leaving 11 bases between them. Germline V gives CDR1 SGHDT, CDR2 YYEEEE. The CDR3 contains 14 residues. Full variable domain (remainder filled in from reference TRBV5-6 and TRBJ1-1): DAGVTQSPTHLIKTRGQQVTLRCSPKSGHDTVSWYQQALGQGPQFIFQYYEEEERQRGNFPDRFSGHQFPNYSSELNVNALLLGDSALYLCASSLIRGGTEAFFGQGTRLTVV.

This clonotype was recorded many times. V and J are TRBV18 and TRBJ2-5; TRBD1 is a possible D gene (6 bases). CDR1 is KGHSH and CDR2 is LQKENI in the germline V gene. The V gene lost 1 base and the J gene lost 4 bases, with 13 bases spanning the gap. The CDR3 is 15 amino acids. CDR3 nucleotides: TGTGCCAGCTCACCACGCCCCGGGACAAGAGAGACCCAGTACTTC. Translated: CASSPRPGTRETQYF.

Ten or more counts support this clonotype. The gene calls are TRBV29-1 and TRBJ2-1; D ambiguous. Germline CDR1 and CDR2: SQVTM and ANQGSEA. V was pared by 6 bases and J by 3 bases, with 15 bases between. This CDR3 contains 14 residues. The CDR3 loop reads CSVRVPSNYNEQFF. The DNA of the CDR3 is TGCAGCGTACGAGTCCCCTCAAACTACAATGAGCAGTTCTTC.